This TCR beta chain was profiled in a study of OX40 agonist ivuxolimab in advanced cancers. Sequencing was performed with immunoSEQ multiplex PCR; in TCRdb, only in-frame clones are kept and a portion is missing. The sample records about 40,000 clones, 70% to 90% being singletons. On this clone: Antigen specificity is unknown.

With 5 bases removed from V and 14 bases from J, the gap between germline ends came to 17 bases. Per the germline V gene, CDR1 is SGDLS and CDR2 is YYNGEE. CDR3 size: 13 residues. General study points: CD8+ T cells (on average) carried more expanded clones than CD4+ T cells. Clonal expansion by week 6 occurred in CD4+ and CD8+ blood T cells (at 0.1 to 3.0 mg/kg). Expanded peripheral T-cell antigen specificity went undetermined. Partial responders receiving 0.1-3.0 mg/kg showed among the lowest clonal expansion.

This receptor was taken from an adult with an advanced solid tumor such as melanoma, head and neck, liver or kidney cancer. The V gene is TRBV9, the J gene TRBJ1-6; a possible D gene is TRBD1 (5 bases). The sample consisted of CD4+ or CD8+ T cells sorted from blood, taken in a trial of the OX40 agonist ivuxolimab. The CDR3, as DNA: TGTGCCAGCAGACCCCCTGGGGGAGGAACCCTCCACTTT. Its translation is CASRPPGGGTLHF. The complete variable domain, with remaining parts taken from reference TRBV9 and TRBJ1-6, reads DSGVTQTPKHLITATGQRVTLRCSPRSGDLSVYWYQQSLDQGLQFLIQYYNGEERAKGNILERFSAQQFPDLHSELNLSSLELGDSALYFCASRPPGGGTLHFGNGTRLTVT.